The 6 T cell receptor beta chains below all came from one sample that was sequenced in a study of circulating and synovial CD4+ cells in juvenile arthritis. Assay: immunoSEQ multiplex PCR; the TCRdb copy retains only in-frame clones and omits some. The table includes around 15,000 clones, around 90% detected once. The sequenced sample was CD4+ T cells from blood. These receptors were collected from a human donor with juvenile idiopathic arthritis.

The CDR3, as DNA: TGTGCCAGCAGCGTAGCCGCGGGGAGCCACAATGAGCAGTTCTTC. Its protein product is CASSVAAGSHNEQFF. This chain links TRBV9 with TRBJ2-1; maybe TRBD2 (6 bases). V was cut by 0 bases and J by 5 bases, with 12 bases left in between. This CDR3 contains 15 residues. The germline gives CDR1 SGDLS, CDR2 YYNGEE.

This rearrangement joins TRBV7-2 to TRBJ1-1, with TRBD1 identical over 10 bases. The CDR3 extends over 16 amino acids. Germline V gene data show CDR1 as SGHTA and CDR2 as FQGNSA. V dropped 3 bases and J dropped 2; count of bases not matched to a gene: 6. CDR3 bases: TGTGCCAGCAGCTTTAGGACAGGGGGGAGAAACACTGAAGCTTTCTTT. This translates into CASSFRTGGRNTEAFF. The whole variable domain, remainder taken from reference TRBV7-2 and TRBJ1-1, is GAGVSQSPSNKVTEKGKDVELRCDPISGHTALYWYRQSLGQGLEFLIYFQGNSAPDKSGLPSDRFSAERTGGSVSTLTIQRTQQEDSAVYLCASSFRTGGRNTEAFFGQGTRLTVV.

The chain employs TRBV7-8 and TRBJ1-2; 10 bases align to TRBD1. V shed 5 bases and J 4 bases; nucleotides not matched to a gene: 7. This CDR3 contains 15 residues. Germline V CDR1 and CDR2: SGHVS, FQNEAQ. CDR3: CASSPTGGVGYGYTF. In DNA, the CDR3 is TGTGCCAGCAGCCCGACAGGGGGCGTGGGCTATGGCTACACCTTC.

Concerning this clone: Other DNA sequences from this sample encode an identical CDR3 as well. V is TRBV7-9 and J is TRBJ1-6; 8 nucleotides align to TRBD1. Unmatched junction bases numbered 1, after V lost 2 bases and J lost 7 bases. Per germline, CDR1 SEHNR and CDR2 FQNEAQ (reference sequence). The CDR3 consists of 14 residues. DNA of the CDR3: TGTGCCAGCAGCTTACAGGGGGCGAATTCACCCCTCCACTTT. Residues: CASSLQGANSPLHF.

J is TRBJ1-2 and V is TRBV29-1; 7 nucleotides agree with TRBD1. Unmatched junction bases numbered 16, after V lost 6 bases and J lost 6 bases. The CDR3 covers 15 residues. Germline lookup yields CDR1 SQVTM and CDR2 ANQGSEA. The CDR3 sequence is CSVAAPQGPRDGYTF. CDR3 bases: TGCAGCGTCGCCGCTCCACAGGGGCCGCGAGATGGCTACACCTTC.

The rearrangement links TRBV11-2 to TRBJ2-5; the D is unclear. CDR1 is SGHAT and CDR2 is FQNNGV in the germline V gene. This CDR3 has 13 amino acids. The V gene lost 3 bases and the J gene lost 0 bases, with 5 bases spanning the gap. CDR3 protein: CASSFADQETQYF. In DNA form, the CDR3 reads TGTGCCAGCAGCTTTGCAGACCAAGAGACCCAGTACTTC.